Presented here are 2 T cell receptor beta chains from one specimen sequenced in a study of a mutant IDH1 vaccine in newly diagnosed glioma. Only in-frame clones appear in the TCRdb table, and some are missing; sequencing was by immunoSEQ multiplex PCR. This sample has about 68,000 clones, with 79% found just once. The sample's time point: baseline, week 1 (first vaccination visit). Specified treatment: pre-vaccination baseline after standard-of-care therapy. The sequences come from PBMCs, collected from a glioma patient treated with radiotherapy, temozolomide or both. These receptors were collected from a man over 45 with glioma.

This clone was found once. The J gene is TRBJ1-1, the V gene TRBV5-1; a possible D gene is TRBD1 (5 bases). CDR1 is SGHRS, CDR2 YFSETQ, per germline. Trimming took off 4 bases at V and 11 bases at J, with 15 bases between the two ends. The CDR3 covers 12 residues. As DNA, the CDR3 is TGCGCCAGCAGCCCCGACAGTGCCCTCGCTTTCTTT. This sequence encodes CASSPDSALAFF.

The chain joins TRBV5-8 to TRBJ1-1; 10 bases are shared with TRBD1. Trimming at V came to 0 bases and at J to 0 bases, leaving 5 bases not matched to a gene. The CDR3 spans 17 residues. CDR1 SGHTS and CDR2 YDEGEE come from the germline V gene. This chain's CDR3 is CASSLAGDRGVNTEAFF. In nucleotides, the CDR3 is TGTGCCAGCAGCTTGGCCGGGGACAGGGGTGTGAACACTGAAGCTTTCTTT.